One and the same sample provided the 23 T cell receptor beta chains below, sequenced in a study of T cell responses to AZD1222 COVID-19 vaccine. The repertoire was sequenced with immunoSEQ multiplex PCR; TCRdb's copy has only in-frame clones and lacks some. The sample includes about 140,000 clones, more than 80% of them seen just once. The sample was peripheral blood, taken on day 0 of AZD1222 vaccination. These receptors originate from an adult in good health.

This rearrangement joins TRBV21-1 to TRBJ1-5. TRBV21-1 is a recognized pseudogene. The length of the CDR3 is 16 residues. For the CDR3, the DNA is TGTGCCAGCAGCTACTCACGGGGAAGTACTTATCAGCCCCAGCATTTT. The encoded protein is CASSYSRGSTYQPQHF.

The chain is built from TRBV13 and TRBJ1-1; possibly TRBD1 for D (6 bases). The germline gives CDR1 PRHDT, CDR2 FYEKMQ (reference sequence). The CDR3 sequence is 15 residues long. Trimming took off 5 bases at V and 6 bases at J, with 19 bases between the two ends. DNA for the CDR3: TGTGCCAGCAGCGACCGGGGGGCCCAAGGGGCTGAAGCTTTCTTT. The encoded protein is CASSDRGAQGAEAFF.

This chain uses TRBV9 with TRBJ2-1, with 8 bases identical to TRBD2. V lost 6 bases and J lost 1; bases outside the gene matches: 6. Germline V gene lookup returns CDR1 SGDLS and CDR2 YYNGEE. This CDR3 region has 15 residues. In DNA form, the CDR3 reads TGTGCCAGCACAAGAAGCGGGGGATCCTACAATGAGCAGTTCTTC. This translates into CASTRSGGSYNEQFF. Full variable domain (rest looked up from reference TRBV9 and TRBJ2-1): DSGVTQTPKHLITATGQRVTLRCSPRSGDLSVYWYQQSLDQGLQFLIQYYNGEERAKGNILERFSAQQFPDLHSELNLSSLELGDSALYFCASTRSGGSYNEQFFGPGTRLTVL.

The chain employs TRBV19 and TRBJ1-6; D is uncertain. Looked up from germline, CDR1 is LNHDA and CDR2 is SQIVND (reference sequence). Trimming stripped 4 bases from V and 6 bases from J, with 16 bases between. The CDR3 length is 16 residues. In DNA, the CDR3 is TGTGCCAGTAGTAACACGGGCCAACTTTTTAATTCACCCCTCCACTTT. It translates to CASSNTGQLFNSPLHF.

V and J are TRBV4-1 and TRBJ1-1; a weak D match, TRBD1 (5 bases). Germline CDR1 MGHRA, CDR2 YSYEKL. V lost 8 bases, J lost 1 base, and 8 bases lay in between. This CDR3 is 12 amino acids long. The CDR3 DNA reads as TGCGCCAGCGGGACGCGGAACACTGAAGCTTTCTTT. As protein: CASGTRNTEAFF.

The chain has TRBV5-1 and TRBJ1-2, with 10 bases identical to TRBD1. V gave up 0 bases and J gave up 5 bases; unmatched junction bases: 4. CDR3 length: 15 amino acids. CDR1 and CDR2 from the germline V gene are SGHRS and YFSETQ. CDR3 sequence reads: CASSLGQGARYGYTF. The CDR3, as DNA: TGCGCCAGCAGCTTGGGACAGGGGGCTAGGTATGGCTACACCTTC.

This chain uses TRBV6-2 or TRBV6-3 with TRBJ2-2; no reliable D call. The V end was cut by 3 bases, the J end by 2 bases, with 10 bases between. Germline V gene sequence: CDR1 MNHEY, CDR2 SVGEGT. This CDR3 is built from 15 residues. CDR3: CASSYYGVNTGELFF. The CDR3 DNA follows: TGTGCCAGCAGTTATTATGGGGTCAACACCGGGGAGCTGTTTTTT.

This chain connects TRBV27 to TRBJ2-4, with TRBD2 matching 8 bases. The CDR3 runs to 17 residues. The germline CDR1 and CDR2 sequences are MNHEY and SMNVEV (reference sequence). Trimming took 2 bases from V and 3 from J; bases not matched to a gene: 9. The CDR3 nucleotides read TGTGCCAGCAGTTTACGAGGGGTGGGACTAGTCAAAAACATTCAGTACTTC. Amino acid sequence: CASSLRGVGLVKNIQYF.

The CDR3 here is CASSLEYRGRNQPQHF. CDR3 DNA: TGTGCCAGCAGTTTGGAATACAGGGGGCGCAATCAGCCCCAGCATTTT. The J gene is TRBJ1-5, the V gene TRBV28; TRBD1 matches 9 bases. Per the germline V gene, CDR1 is MDHEN and CDR2 is SYDVKM. CDR3 size: 16 residues. Trimming at V came to 3 bases and at J to 2 bases, leaving 5 bases not matched to a gene.

This chain connects TRBV30 to TRBJ2-1; D possibly uses TRBD1 or TRBD2 (5 bases each). Germline CDR1 is GTSNPN and CDR2 is SVGIG (reference sequence). Between the trimmed V and J ends, which lost 7 bases and 11 bases, there was a span of 15 bases. CDR3 length equals 11 residues. As DNA, the CDR3 is TGTGCCTACGTGGCCGGGACCAAGCAGTTCTTC. Translated, it gives CAYVAGTKQFF.

This CDR3 reads CASSVDRSYNEQFF. The CDR3 region has the DNA TGTGCCAGCAGCGTAGATCGATCCTACAATGAGCAGTTCTTC. The chain links TRBV9 to TRBJ2-1; D remains ambiguous. The CDR3 sequence is 14 residues long. Germline lookup yields CDR1 SGDLS and CDR2 YYNGEE. Trimming took 0 bases from V and 1 from J, leaving 5 bases between them.

A few counts support this clone. The chain employs TRBV5-1 and TRBJ1-1, with TRBD1 identical over 7 bases. Trimming at V came to 5 bases and at J to 5 bases, leaving 12 bases not matched to a gene. The CDR3 has 15 amino acids. CDR1 is SGHRS and CDR2 is YFSETQ in the germline V gene. The CDR3, as DNA: TGCGCCAGCAGGGCGGGGACAGAAGGAGGGACTGAAGCTTTCTTT. Its protein is CASRAGTEGGTEAFF.

The chain uses TRBV19 and TRBJ1-5; D ambiguous. Germline V gene data show CDR1 as LNHDA and CDR2 as SQIVND (reference sequence). This CDR3 has 14 residues. Deletions cut 5 bases from V and 3 bases from J, with 11 bases between. The CDR3 region is CASSLRSVNQPQHF. The CDR3 DNA reads TGTGCCAGTAGTCTGAGGTCAGTCAATCAGCCCCAGCATTTT.

This CDR3 is CASSPGAGAYNEQFF. The CDR3 DNA is TGTGCCAGCAGCCCCGGGGCGGGGGCCTACAATGAGCAGTTCTTC. The V call is TRBV3-1 (or the pseudogene TRBV3-2), the J call TRBJ2-1, with 7 bases that match TRBD2. The V gene end was trimmed by 4 bases and the J gene end by 2 bases; junction bases not matched to a gene: 5. CDR3 size: 15 residues. Germline lookup yields CDR1 LGHDT and CDR2 YNNKEL (reference sequence).

This clone was found once. The chain joins TRBV7-2 to TRBJ1-5; a weak D match, TRBD1 (6 bases). The CDR3 contains 14 residues. Germline V CDR1 and CDR2: SGHTA, FQGNSA. With 4 bases removed from V and 5 bases from J, the gap between germline ends came to 12 bases. The CDR3: CASSWRGPDQPQHF. As DNA, the CDR3 is TGTGCCAGCAGCTGGCGGGGGCCGGATCAGCCCCAGCATTTT.

This chain links TRBV6-5 with TRBJ2-5, with TRBD1 matching 8 bases. The CDR3 runs to 16 residues. Trimming removed 4 bases from V and 5 bases from J; junction bases left unmatched: 12. Germline CDR1 MNHEY, CDR2 SVGAGI. CDR3: CASSFSGGLVVETQYF. In nucleotides, the CDR3 is TGTGCCAGCAGTTTCTCAGGGGGCCTGGTCGTGGAGACCCAGTACTTC.

The rearrangement links TRBV2 to TRBJ1-1; a possible D gene is TRBD1 (6 bases). This CDR3 contains 15 residues. The germline V gene has CDR1 SNHLY and CDR2 FYNNEI. V dropped 4 bases and J dropped 2 bases, with 14 bases sitting between them. Here the CDR3 DNA reads TGTGCCAGCAGTGTAATCCGGACAGCTAACACTGAAGCTTTCTTT. Translated: CASSVIRTANTEAFF.

The V and J genes are TRBV5-4 and TRBJ2-2; no clear D. The CDR3 consists of 18 residues. Germline lookup yields CDR1 SGHNT and CDR2 YYREEE (reference sequence). The V gene lost 0 bases and the J gene lost 0 bases, with 15 bases spanning the gap. The CDR3 loop reads CASSLVENPASNTGELFF. The CDR3 DNA follows: TGTGCCAGCAGCTTGGTAGAGAACCCAGCCTCGAACACCGGGGAGCTGTTTTTT.

Points on this clone: Mismatch with germline at one junction end may stem from a read error. The V call is TRBV6-1, the J call TRBJ1-4; D gene uncertain. Germline V CDR1 and CDR2: MNHNS, SASEGT. The CDR3 covers 14 residues. The CDR3 sequence: CASTELRAWEKLFF. As DNA, the CDR3 is TGTGCCAGCACTGAACTAAGGGCCTGGGAAAAACTGTTTTTT.

This chain joins TRBV7-8 and TRBJ2-7; the match to TRBD2 covers 9 bases. V shed 1 base, J shed 3 bases, and the junction held 13 bases outside the gene matches. The CDR3 totals 18 residues. Germline CDR1 is SGHVS and CDR2 is FQNEAQ. CDR3 region: CASSLDSAGGRLFYEQYF. The DNA for the CDR3 is TGTGCCAGCAGCTTAGATTCAGCGGGAGGCCGCTTGTTCTACGAGCAGTACTTC. Complete variable domain (other parts from reference TRBV7-8 and TRBJ2-7): GAGVSQSPRYKVAKRGQDVALRCDPISGHVSLFWYQQALGQGPEFLTYFQNEAQLDKSGLPSDRFFAERPEGSVSTLKIQRTQQEDSAVYLCASSLDSAGGRLFYEQYFGPGTRLTVT.

This chain uses TRBV6-5 with TRBJ1-2; D is perhaps TRBD1 (5 bases). The CDR3 is 14 residues long. V shed 5 bases and J shed 5 bases, with 15 bases lying between them. The germline CDR1 and CDR2 sequences are MNHEY and SVGAGI. The CDR3 DNA reads as TGTGCCAGCAGTAGGGACGGTGGAGGGTATGGCTACACCTTC. Protein product: CASSRDGGGYGYTF.

V is TRBV7-8 and J is TRBJ2-7; 7 nucleotides align to TRBD2. CDR1 is SGHVS and CDR2 is FQNEAQ in the germline V gene. The V segment lost 4 bases and the J segment 6 bases; nucleotides outside the gene matches: 9. The CDR3 consists of 14 residues. The CDR3 sequence is CASSSIGGRSEQYF. The CDR3 bases are TGTGCCAGCAGCTCCATCGGCGGGAGATCCGAGCAGTACTTC. The full variable domain, with the rest looked up from reference TRBV7-8 and TRBJ2-7, is GAGVSQSPRYKVAKRGQDVALRCDPISGHVSLFWYQQALGQGPEFLTYFQNEAQLDKSGLPSDRFFAERPEGSVSTLKIQRTQQEDSAVYLCASSSIGGRSEQYFGPGTRLTVT.

This CDR3 reads CASSLYRAGSYNEQFF. The CDR3 DNA follows: TGTGCCAGCAGCTTATATCGTGCAGGCTCCTACAATGAGCAGTTCTTC. The rearrangement uses TRBV7-8 and TRBJ2-1, with D hard to call. There are 16 residues in the CDR3. The ends were cut back, 2 bases at V and 0 bases at J, with 11 bases in the middle. Germline V gene sequence: CDR1 SGHVS, CDR2 FQNEAQ. Full variable domain (rest looked up from reference TRBV7-8 and TRBJ2-1): GAGVSQSPRYKVAKRGQDVALRCDPISGHVSLFWYQQALGQGPEFLTYFQNEAQLDKSGLPSDRFFAERPEGSVSTLKIQRTQQEDSAVYLCASSLYRAGSYNEQFFGPGTRLTVL.